This T cell receptor beta chain was sequenced for a study of blood T cells in healthy people across ages. Concerning this clonotype itself: As yet, its antigen is unknown.

Through a sample-barcoded 5' primer and a J-beta primer mix, a second PCR was run for about 7 to 12 cycles. TCRdb re-called the 5' RACE reads with MiXCR, one entry per CDR3 protein. The data show 1,500,000 or so distinct CDR3 sequences, with around 40% seen just once and around 4% held by the top ten. Study-wide points: Donors of long life had a larger count of naive CD4+ cells and greater diversity than aged donors.

Germline V CDR1 and CDR2: MNHNS, SASEGT. V was clipped by 5 bases and J by 0 bases, with 17 bases between them. The CDR3 sequence is 17 residues long. The sample taken for sequencing was blood. This sequence was found in a woman aged 18-29 years in good health. The chain has TRBV6-1 and TRBJ2-1; D perhaps matches TRBD1 (5 bases). CDR3 loop: CASSRPHRSFSYNEQFF. In nucleotides, the CDR3 is TGTGCCAGCAGTCGCCCCCACAGGTCCTTCTCCTACAATGAGCAGTTCTTC.